Detailed here is one TCR beta chain. What it recognizes is unknown. No treatment had been given to any patient before thyroid surgery. From the PCR reads, TCRdb re-called clones with MiXCR. The sample includes some 8,000 clones, roughly 29% of them seen just once. V was cut by 5 bases and J by 5 bases, with 10 bases left in between. The CDR3 contains 12 residues. This sample stems from a study of metastatic and nonmetastatic thyroid tumors. Turning to the study itself: Malignant and benign thyroid patients had repertoires compared in peripheral blood and tumor or nodule tissue. The study's findings and limits: Benign nodules reportedly had significantly lower TCR beta diversity than malignant thyroid tumors in blood and tumor.

The sequenced sample consisted of tumor tissue. This clonotype originated in a female donor with papillary thyroid cancer or a benign thyroid nodule (not recorded which). Some clones in this sample may be carry-over from other donors' samples. The chain carries TRBV12-3 or TRBV12-4 and TRBJ2-7; the D gene is possibly TRBD2 (5 bases). The CDR3 region is CASSPGLHEQYF. In DNA, the CDR3 is TGTGCCAGCAGTCCCGGACTCCACGAGCAGTACTTC.